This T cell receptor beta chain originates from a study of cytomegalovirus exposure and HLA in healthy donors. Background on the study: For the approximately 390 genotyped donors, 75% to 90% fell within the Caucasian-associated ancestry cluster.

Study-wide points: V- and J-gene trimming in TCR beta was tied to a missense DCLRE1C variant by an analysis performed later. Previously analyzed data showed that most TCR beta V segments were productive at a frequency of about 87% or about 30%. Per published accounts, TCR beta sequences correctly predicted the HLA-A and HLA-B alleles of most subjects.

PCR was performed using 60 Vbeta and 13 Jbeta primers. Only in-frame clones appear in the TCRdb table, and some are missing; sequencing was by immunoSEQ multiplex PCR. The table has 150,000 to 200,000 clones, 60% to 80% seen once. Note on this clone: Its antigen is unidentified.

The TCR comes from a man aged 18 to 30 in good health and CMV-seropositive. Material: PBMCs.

The CDR3 protein is CASSSPTGGHYGYTF. CDR3 nucleotides: TGTGCCAGCAGTTCCCCGACAGGGGGGCACTATGGCTACACCTTC. The V call is TRBV27, the J call TRBJ1-2, with TRBD1 matching over 9 bases. The CDR3 length is 15 residues. Germline CDR1 is MNHEY and CDR2 is SMNVEV (reference sequence). The V gene end was trimmed by 4 bases and the J gene end by 3 bases; junction bases not matched to a gene: 6.